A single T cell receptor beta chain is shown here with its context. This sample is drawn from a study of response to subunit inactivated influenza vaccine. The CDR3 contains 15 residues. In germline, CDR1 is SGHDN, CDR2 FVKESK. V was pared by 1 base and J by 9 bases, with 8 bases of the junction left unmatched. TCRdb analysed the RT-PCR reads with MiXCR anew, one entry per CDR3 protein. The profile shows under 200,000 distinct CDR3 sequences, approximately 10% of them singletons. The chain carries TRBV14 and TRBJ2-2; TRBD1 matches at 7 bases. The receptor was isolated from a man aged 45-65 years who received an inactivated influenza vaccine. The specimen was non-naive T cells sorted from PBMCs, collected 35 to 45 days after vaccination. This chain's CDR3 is CASSQGTGPHRELFF. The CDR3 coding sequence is TGTGCCAGCAGCCAAGGGACAGGACCTCACCGGGAGCTGTTTTTT.